This TCR beta chain was sequenced in a study of OX40 agonist ivuxolimab in advanced cancers. V was cut by 7 bases and J by 5 bases, with 9 bases left in between. CDR1 is SNHLY, CDR2 FYNNEI, per germline. The CDR3 spans 12 residues. Repertoires were generated with immunoSEQ multiplex PCR, while TCRdb's copy carries only in-frame clones and drops some. The table shows fewer than 70,000 clones, with roughly 89% occurring only once. The chain joins TRBV2 to TRBJ2-1; D is undetermined. Source: CD4+ or CD8+ T cells sorted from blood, taken in a trial of the OX40 agonist ivuxolimab. This clonotype was sampled from an adult with an advanced solid tumor such as melanoma, head and neck, liver or kidney cancer. The CDR3 here is CASTTLDNEQFF. CDR3 nucleotides: TGTGCCAGCACCACACTCGACAATGAGCAGTTCTTC. The complete variable domain, with remaining parts taken from reference TRBV2 and TRBJ2-1, reads EPEVTQTPSHQVTQMGQEVILRCVPISNHLYFYWYRQILGQKVEFLVSFYNNEISEKSEIFDDQFSVERPDGSNFTLKIRSTKLEDSAMYFCASTTLDNEQFFGPGTRLTVL.